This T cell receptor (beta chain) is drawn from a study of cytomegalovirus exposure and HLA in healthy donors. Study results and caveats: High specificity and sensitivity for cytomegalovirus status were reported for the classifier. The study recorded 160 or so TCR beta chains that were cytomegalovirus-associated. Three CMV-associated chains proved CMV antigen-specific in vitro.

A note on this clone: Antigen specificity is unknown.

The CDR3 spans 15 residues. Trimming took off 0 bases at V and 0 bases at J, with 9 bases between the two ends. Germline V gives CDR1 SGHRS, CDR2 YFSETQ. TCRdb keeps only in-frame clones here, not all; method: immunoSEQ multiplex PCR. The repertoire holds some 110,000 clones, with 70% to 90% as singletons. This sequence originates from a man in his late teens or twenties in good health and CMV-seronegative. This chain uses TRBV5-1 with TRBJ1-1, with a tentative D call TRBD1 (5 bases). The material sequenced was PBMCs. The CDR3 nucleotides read TGCGCCAGCAGCTTGGTGGCAGGGATGAACACTGAAGCTTTCTTT. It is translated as CASSLVAGMNTEAFF. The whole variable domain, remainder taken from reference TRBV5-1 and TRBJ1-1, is KAGVTQTPRYLIKTRGQQVTLSCSPISGHRSVSWYQQTPGQGLQFLFEYFSETQRNKGNFPGRFSGRQFSNSRSEMNVSTLELGDSALYLCASSLVAGMNTEAFFGQGTRLTVV.